This passage covers 9 T cell receptor beta chains from one sample sequenced in a study of T-cell reconstitution after alpha-beta-depleted transplantation in children. Preparation of the TCRbeta library used unique molecular identifiers. TCRdb used MiXCR to reprocess the PCR reads, holding one entry per CDR3 protein. The sample has a few hundred thousand distinct CDR3 sequences, about 25% seen once; the top ten hold less than 3.5%. The input for sequencing was PBMCs, taken before TCRalphabeta/CD19-depleted stem cell transplant. The receptor set was obtained from a girl aged 2-9 years with Fanconi anemia, due to receive a stem cell transplant.

V gene TRBV12-3 or TRBV12-4 combines with J gene TRBJ2-3; 7 positions match TRBD2. V was clipped by 5 bases and J by 1 base; unmatched bases: 9. This CDR3 spans 16 amino acids. For the CDR3, the DNA is TGTGCCAGCAGTGTTGCGAGCGGGAAGGGCACAGATACGCAGTATTTT. Amino acids: CASSVASGKGTDTQYF.

This clonotype has just a few counts. This chain uses TRBV20-1 with TRBJ2-3; TRBD2 might be the D (5 bases). The V and J ends lost 0 bases and 1 base respectively, with 8 bases between them. CDR1 and CDR2 (germline): DFQATT, SNEGSKA (reference sequence). The length of the CDR3 is 14 residues. The CDR3 region is CSARDPAGTDTQYF. As DNA, the CDR3 is TGCAGTGCTAGAGATCCAGCGGGCACAGATACGCAGTATTTT.

This clonotype has only a few counts. The V gene is TRBV7-3, the J gene TRBJ2-1, with 9 bases fitting TRBD2. Trimming took 5 bases from V and 4 from J; bases not matched to a gene: 15. The CDR3 extends over 18 amino acids. Germline CDR1 is SGHTA and CDR2 is FQGTGA. The CDR3 here is CASSPTITGLASYNEQFF. CDR3 coding DNA: TGTGCCAGCAGCCCTACCATTACCGGACTAGCGAGTTACAATGAGCAGTTCTTC.

This clonotype was seen more than once but under ten times. The chain couples TRBV4-2 to TRBJ2-1; 7 bases line up with TRBD2. Trimming removed 1 base from V and 4 bases from J; junction bases left unmatched: 4. The germline V gene encodes CDR1 LGHNA and CDR2 YNFKEQ. This CDR3 is 15 amino acids long. The CDR3 here is CASSQGRAGYNEQFF. The CDR3 DNA is TGTGCCAGCAGCCAAGGGAGAGCGGGGTACAATGAGCAGTTCTTC.

This clonotype was seen ten or more times. The genes are TRBV29-1 and TRBJ1-5; D is unclear. V was trimmed by 7 bases and J by 1 base, leaving 14 bases between them. CDR3 length: 14 amino acids. The germline gives CDR1 SQVTM, CDR2 ANQGSEA. The CDR3, as DNA: TGCAGCGCCGGAACGGGAGAAAGCAATCAGCCCCAGCATTTT. Protein product: CSAGTGESNQPQHF.

Ten or more counts support this clonotype. This chain links TRBV12-3 or TRBV12-4 with TRBJ2-3; no firm D call. This CDR3 spans 12 amino acids. V was pared by 7 bases and J by 2 bases, with 7 bases between. CDR3: CASTKNTDTQYF. In nucleotides, the CDR3 is TGTGCCAGCACCAAAAACACAGATACGCAGTATTTT.

This rearrangement joins TRBV7-3 to TRBJ2-1, with 9 bases fitting TRBD1. The junction had 17 bases not matched to a gene; V was cut back by 5 bases and J by 9 bases. The CDR3 totals 17 residues. The germline gives CDR1 SGHTA, CDR2 FQGTGA. CDR3 coding DNA: TGTGCCAGCAGCCTAGAGGGAGGACAGGGGAAGTTGGGTGAGCAGTTCTTC. It yields the protein CASSLEGGQGKLGEQFF. Filled out from reference TRBV7-3 and TRBJ2-1, the complete variable domain reads GAGVSQTPSNKVTEKGKYVELRCDPISGHTALYWYRQSLGQGPEFLIYFQGTGAADDSGLPNDRFFAVRPEGSVSTLKIQRTERGDSAVYLCASSLEGGQGKLGEQFFGPGTRLTVL.

The sample holds many counts of this clonotype. The chain has TRBV7-2 and TRBJ2-1, with 7 bases identical to TRBD2. This CDR3 is built from 15 residues. Per germline, CDR1 SGHTA and CDR2 FQGNSA. V shed 5 bases and J 3 bases; nucleotides not matched to a gene: 7. CDR3 region: CASSAGLVIYNEQFF. CDR3 nucleotide sequence: TGTGCCAGCAGCGCTGGACTAGTTATCTACAATGAGCAGTTCTTC.

This clonotype has just a few counts. The chain links TRBV18 to TRBJ1-1, with a tentative D call TRBD1 (5 bases). The CDR3 covers 13 residues. Trimming took off 2 bases at V and 13 bases at J, with 17 bases between the two ends. The germline V gene has CDR1 KGHSH and CDR2 LQKENI. CDR3 sequence: CASSPGQRQRDFF. The CDR3 nucleotides read TGTGCCAGCTCACCAGGACAACGGCAAAGGGATTTCTTT.